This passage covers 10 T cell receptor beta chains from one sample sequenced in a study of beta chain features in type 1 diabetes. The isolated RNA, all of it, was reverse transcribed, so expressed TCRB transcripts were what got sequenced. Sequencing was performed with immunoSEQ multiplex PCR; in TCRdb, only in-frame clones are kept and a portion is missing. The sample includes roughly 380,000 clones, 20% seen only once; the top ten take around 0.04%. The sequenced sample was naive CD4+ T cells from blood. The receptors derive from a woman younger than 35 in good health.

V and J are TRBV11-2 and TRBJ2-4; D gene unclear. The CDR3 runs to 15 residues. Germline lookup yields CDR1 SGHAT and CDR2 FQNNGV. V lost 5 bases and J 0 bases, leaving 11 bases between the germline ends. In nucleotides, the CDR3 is TGTGCCAGCAGCCCCGACTCGTTAGCCAAAAACATTCAGTACTTC. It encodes CASSPDSLAKNIQYF.

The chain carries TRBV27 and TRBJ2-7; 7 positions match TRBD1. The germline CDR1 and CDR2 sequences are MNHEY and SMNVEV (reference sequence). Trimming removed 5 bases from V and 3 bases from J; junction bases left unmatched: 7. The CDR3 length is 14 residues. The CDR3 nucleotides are TGTGCCAGCAGTCGTGGACAGGAGAGCTACGAGCAGTACTTC. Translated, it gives CASSRGQESYEQYF.

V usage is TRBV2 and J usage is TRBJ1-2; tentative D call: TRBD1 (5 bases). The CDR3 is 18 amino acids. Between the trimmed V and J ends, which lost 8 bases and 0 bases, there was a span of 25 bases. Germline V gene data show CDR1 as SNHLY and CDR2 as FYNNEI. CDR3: CASSRGGWQVPSNYGYTF. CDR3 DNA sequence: TGTGCCAGCTCCCGGGGGGGGTGGCAGGTACCCTCTAACTATGGCTACACCTTC.

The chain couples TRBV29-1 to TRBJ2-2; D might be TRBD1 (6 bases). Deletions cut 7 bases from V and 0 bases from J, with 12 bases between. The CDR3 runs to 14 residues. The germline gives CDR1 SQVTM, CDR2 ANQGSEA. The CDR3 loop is CSARDIANTGELFF. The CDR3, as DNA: TGCAGCGCCCGGGACATAGCGAACACCGGGGAGCTGTTTTTT.

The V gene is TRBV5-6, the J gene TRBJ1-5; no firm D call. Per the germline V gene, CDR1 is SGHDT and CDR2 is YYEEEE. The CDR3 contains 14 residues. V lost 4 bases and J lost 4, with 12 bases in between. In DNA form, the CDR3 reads TGTGCCAGCAGCCCGACGGGGAGAAATCAGCCCCAGCATTTT. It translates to CASSPTGRNQPQHF.

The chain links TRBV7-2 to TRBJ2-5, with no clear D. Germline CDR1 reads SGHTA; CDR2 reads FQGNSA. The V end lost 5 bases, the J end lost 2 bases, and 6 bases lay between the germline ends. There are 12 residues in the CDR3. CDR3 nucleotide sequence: TGTGCCAGCAGCCCGCAGCAAGAGACCCAGTACTTC. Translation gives CASSPQQETQYF.

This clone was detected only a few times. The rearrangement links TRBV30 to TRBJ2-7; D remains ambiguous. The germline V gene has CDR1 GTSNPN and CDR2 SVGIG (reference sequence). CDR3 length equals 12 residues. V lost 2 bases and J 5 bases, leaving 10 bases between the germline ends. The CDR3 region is CAWSPISNEQYF. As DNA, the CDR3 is TGTGCCTGGAGTCCCATCTCTAACGAGCAGTACTTC.

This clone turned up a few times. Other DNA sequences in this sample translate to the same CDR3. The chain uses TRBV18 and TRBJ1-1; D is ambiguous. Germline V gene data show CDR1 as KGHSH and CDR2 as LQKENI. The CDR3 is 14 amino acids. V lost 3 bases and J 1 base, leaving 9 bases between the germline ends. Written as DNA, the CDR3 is TGTGCCAGCTCACCCAGTCAGGCGAACACTGAAGCTTTCTTT. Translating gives CASSPSQANTEAFF. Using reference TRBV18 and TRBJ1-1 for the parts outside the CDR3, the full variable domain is NAGVMQNPRHLVRRRGQEARLRCSPMKGHSHVYWYRQLPEEGLKFMVYLQKENIIDESGMPKERFSAEFPKEGPSILRIQQVVRGDSAAYFCASSPSQANTEAFFGQGTRLTVV.

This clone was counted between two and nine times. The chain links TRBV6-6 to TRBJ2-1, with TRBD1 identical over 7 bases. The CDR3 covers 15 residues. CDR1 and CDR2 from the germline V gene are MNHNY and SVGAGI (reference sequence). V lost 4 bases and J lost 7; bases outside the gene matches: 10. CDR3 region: CASSSDRARTNEQFF. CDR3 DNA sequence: TGTGCCAGCAGTTCCGACAGGGCGAGGACGAATGAGCAGTTCTTC.

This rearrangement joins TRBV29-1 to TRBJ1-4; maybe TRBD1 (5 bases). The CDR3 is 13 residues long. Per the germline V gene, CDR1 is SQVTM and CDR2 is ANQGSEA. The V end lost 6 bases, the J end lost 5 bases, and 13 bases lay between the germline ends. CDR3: CSVFARENEKLFF. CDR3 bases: TGCAGCGTCTTCGCCAGGGAAAATGAAAAACTGTTTTTT.